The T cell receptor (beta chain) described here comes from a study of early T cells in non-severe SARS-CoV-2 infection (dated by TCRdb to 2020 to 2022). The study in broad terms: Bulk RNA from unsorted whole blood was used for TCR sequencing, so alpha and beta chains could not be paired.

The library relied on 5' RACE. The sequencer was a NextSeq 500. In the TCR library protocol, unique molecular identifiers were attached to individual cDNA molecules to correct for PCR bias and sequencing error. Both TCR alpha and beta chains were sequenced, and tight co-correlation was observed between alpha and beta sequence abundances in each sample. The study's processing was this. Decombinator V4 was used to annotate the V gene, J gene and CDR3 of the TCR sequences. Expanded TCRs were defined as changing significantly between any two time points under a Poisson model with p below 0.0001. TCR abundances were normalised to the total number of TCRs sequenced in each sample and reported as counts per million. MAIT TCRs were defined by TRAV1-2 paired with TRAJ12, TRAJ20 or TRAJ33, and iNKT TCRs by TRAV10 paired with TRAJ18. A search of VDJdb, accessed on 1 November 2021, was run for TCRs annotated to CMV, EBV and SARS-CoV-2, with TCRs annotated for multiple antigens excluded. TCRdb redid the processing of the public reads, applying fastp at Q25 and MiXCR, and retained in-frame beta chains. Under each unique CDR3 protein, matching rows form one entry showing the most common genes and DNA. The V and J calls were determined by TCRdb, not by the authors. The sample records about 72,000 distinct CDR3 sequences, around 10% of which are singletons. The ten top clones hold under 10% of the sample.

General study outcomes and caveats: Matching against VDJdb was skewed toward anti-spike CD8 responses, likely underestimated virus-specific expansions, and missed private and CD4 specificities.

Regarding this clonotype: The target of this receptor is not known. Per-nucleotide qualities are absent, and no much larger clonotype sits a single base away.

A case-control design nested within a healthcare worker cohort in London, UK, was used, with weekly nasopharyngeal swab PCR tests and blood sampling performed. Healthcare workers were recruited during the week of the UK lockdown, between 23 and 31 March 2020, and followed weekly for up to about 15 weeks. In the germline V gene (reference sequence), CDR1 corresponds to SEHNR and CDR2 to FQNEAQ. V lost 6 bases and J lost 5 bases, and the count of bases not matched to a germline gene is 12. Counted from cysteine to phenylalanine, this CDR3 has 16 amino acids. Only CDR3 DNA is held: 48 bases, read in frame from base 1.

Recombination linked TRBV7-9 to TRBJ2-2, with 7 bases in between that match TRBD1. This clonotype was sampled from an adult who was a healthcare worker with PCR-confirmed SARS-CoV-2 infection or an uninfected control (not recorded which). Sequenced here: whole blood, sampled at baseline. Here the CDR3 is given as CASRPLQGFSTGELFF. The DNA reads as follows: TGTGCCAGCAGGCCACTACAGGGGTTTTCAACCGGGGAGCTGTTTTTT.